The 23 T cell receptor beta chains reported below all come from one sample, sequenced in a study of beta chain features in type 1 diabetes. Their antigen targets remain unknown. Study outcomes and limitations: Among all four CD4+ subsets, Type 1 diabetes patients had TCRB CDR3s that were moderately but significantly shorter.

Reverse transcribing all isolated RNA meant expressed TCRB transcripts were sequenced. This table comes from immunoSEQ multiplex PCR, and its TCRdb copy is limited to in-frame clones, with some not included. The sample holds about 700,000 clones, roughly an eighth seen once. The sequencing input was naive CD4+ T cells from blood. The receptors derive from a man aged 18-30 years with type 1 diabetes.

J is TRBJ2-3 and V is TRBV7-3; 9 bases map to TRBD1. The CDR3 length is 15 residues. CDR1 is SGHTA, CDR2 FQGTGA, per germline. Unmatched junction bases numbered 6, after V lost 5 bases and J lost 3 bases. The CDR3 reads CASSVTGGSTDTQYF. DNA for the CDR3: TGTGCCAGCAGCGTGACAGGGGGATCGACAGATACGCAGTATTTT.

The chain has TRBV29-1 and TRBJ2-7; maybe TRBD1 (7 bases). V was cut by 4 bases and J by 6 bases, with 13 bases left in between. Looked up from germline, CDR1 is SQVTM and CDR2 is ANQGSEA. This CDR3 contains 12 residues. The CDR3 DNA sequence: TGCAGCGTTGGGAGGGACAGTACCGAGCAGTACTTC. Translating it yields CSVGRDSTEQYF.

As to this clone: The sample has other DNA sequences that encode this CDR3 too. The J gene is TRBJ2-5, the V gene TRBV6-1, with a tentative D call TRBD1 (5 bases). CDR1 is MNHNS, CDR2 SASEGT, per germline. V lost 4 bases and J lost 4, with 10 bases in between. This CDR3 contains 13 residues. The CDR3 protein is CASSGQGAETQYF. CDR3 in DNA: TGTGCCAGCAGTGGGCAGGGTGCAGAGACCCAGTACTTC.

The V and J genes are TRBV28 and TRBJ2-1, with TRBD1 as a possible D gene (6 bases). Trimming took 11 bases from V and 0 from J, leaving 11 bases between them. The CDR3 has 13 residues. CDR1 MDHEN and CDR2 SYDVKM come from the germline V gene. In DNA, the CDR3 is TGTGCCGGCGGCAGGGGCTCCTACAATGAGCAGTTCTTC. This sequence encodes CAGGRGSYNEQFF.

The rearrangement uses TRBV4-1 and TRBJ1-3; TRBD1 is a possible D gene (6 bases). The germline gives CDR1 MGHRA, CDR2 YSYEKL. The CDR3 covers 14 residues. V lost 6 bases and J lost 4, with 13 bases in between. In DNA, the CDR3 is TGCGCCAGCAGAGCAACAGGGCCCGGAAACACCATATATTTT. This encodes CASRATGPGNTIYF.

V and J are TRBV29-1 and TRBJ2-7; D not resolved. From germline, CDR1 is SQVTM and CDR2 ANQGSEA. The CDR3 is 12 residues long. V gave up 0 bases and J gave up 2 bases, with 5 bases separating them. The CDR3 DNA reads TGCAGCGTTGAAGATAGAACCTACGAGCAGTACTTC. This codes for CSVEDRTYEQYF.

This clone was recorded a few times. This sequence joins TRBV13 and TRBJ2-3, with TRBD2 identical over 8 bases. The CDR3 sequence is 17 residues long. The V segment lost 0 bases and the J segment 7 bases; nucleotides outside the gene matches: 12. Looked up from germline, CDR1 is PRHDT and CDR2 is FYEKMQ (reference sequence). The CDR3 sequence is CASSLGPGSGGMNTQYF. As DNA, the CDR3 is TGTGCCAGCAGCTTAGGGCCGGGGAGCGGGGGTATGAATACGCAGTATTTT.

V is TRBV27 and J is TRBJ1-5; TRBD1 matches at 7 bases. With 5 bases clipped from V and 7 bases from J, the junction kept 5 bases outside the gene matches. The germline gives CDR1 MNHEY, CDR2 SMNVEV (reference sequence). This CDR3 spans 13 amino acids. CDR3 DNA: TGTGCCAGCAGTCTGGACAGGTTCCAGCCCCAGCATTTT. It encodes CASSLDRFQPQHF.

The gene calls are TRBV29-1 and TRBJ1-1; TRBD1 agrees at 10 bases. J lost 0 bases, V lost 3 bases, and 13 bases had no gene match. The CDR3 runs 18 residues. CDR1 SQVTM and CDR2 ANQGSEA come from the germline V gene. This chain's CDR3 is CSVDRPRTGGVMNTEAFF. The CDR3 nucleotides read TGCAGCGTTGACCGTCCCCGGACAGGGGGAGTCATGAACACTGAAGCTTTCTTT.

This clone was counted a few times. CDR3 amino acids: CASSIKESSYNEQFF. The CDR3 region has the DNA TGTGCCAGTAGTATAAAGGAAAGCTCCTACAATGAGCAGTTCTTC. The chain combines TRBV19 with TRBJ2-1; D unresolved. Trimming shortened V by 2 bases and J by 0 bases, and 8 bases separated the two germline ends. The germline CDR1 and CDR2 sequences are LNHDA and SQIVND (reference sequence). CDR3 length: 15 residues.

There are a few counts of this clone. The rearrangement links TRBV9 to TRBJ2-3; D might be TRBD2 (6 bases). Germline V gives CDR1 SGDLS, CDR2 YYNGEE. V lost 3 bases, J lost 2 bases, and 19 bases lay in between. The CDR3 sequence is 17 residues long. The CDR3 DNA is TGTGCCAGCAGCGGTCCCCTCGGCGGGGAGAACACAGATACGCAGTATTTT. It translates to CASSGPLGGENTDTQYF. The full variable domain, completed using reference TRBV9 and TRBJ2-3, is DSGVTQTPKHLITATGQRVTLRCSPRSGDLSVYWYQQSLDQGLQFLIQYYNGEERAKGNILERFSAQQFPDLHSELNLSSLELGDSALYFCASSGPLGGENTDTQYFGPGTRLTVL.

This clone was detected only a few times. The CDR3 DNA reads as TGTGCCAGCAGTTTATCCCCAGGGGCGAACACTGAAGCTTTCTTT. Translating it yields CASSLSPGANTEAFF. The chain joins TRBV27 to TRBJ1-1; D possibly corresponds to TRBD1 (6 bases). The CDR3 is 15 residues long. The germline gives CDR1 MNHEY, CDR2 SMNVEV (reference sequence). V lost 0 bases and J 1 base, leaving 9 bases between the germline ends.

This chain links TRBV5-4 with TRBJ1-5, with D possibly being TRBD1 (6 bases). CDR1 and CDR2 (germline): SGHNT, YYREEE (reference sequence). The CDR3 runs to 14 residues. Trimming pared 4 bases from V and 0 bases from J, leaving 8 bases between. Here the CDR3 DNA reads TGTGCCAGCAGCATACAGGGTAGCAATCAGCCCCAGCATTTT. Residues: CASSIQGSNQPQHF. The variable domain in full, completed from reference TRBV5-4 and TRBJ1-5, reads ETGVTQSPTHLIKTRGQQVTLRCSSQSGHNTVSWYQQALGQGPQFIFQYYREEENGRGNFPPRFSGLQFPNYSSELNVNALELDDSALYLCASSIQGSNQPQHFGDGTRLSIL.

The chain combines TRBV6-5 with TRBJ1-2; 9 nucleotides match TRBD1. Germline-derived CDR1 and CDR2 are MNHEY and SVGAGI. J gave up 8 bases and V 6 bases, and 13 bases lay outside the gene matches. CDR3 length: 15 residues. CDR3 bases: TGTGCCAGCAGGGAGACCCCGGGACAGGGTGAGGGCTACACCTTC. Protein sequence: CASRETPGQGEGYTF.

With respect to this clone: In the same sample, other DNA sequences code for this CDR3. The rearrangement uses TRBV9 and TRBJ2-3; 8 bases map to TRBD1. The V gene end was trimmed by 2 bases and the J gene end by 1 base; junction bases not matched to a gene: 3. There are 15 residues in the CDR3. Germline assignment: CDR1 SGDLS and CDR2 YYNGEE. The CDR3 DNA reads TGTGCCAGCAGCGTTGGACAGGGTGGCACAGATACGCAGTATTTT. Its translation: CASSVGQGGTDTQYF.

The sample holds a few counts of this clone. DNA for the CDR3: TGTGCCTGGAGCCTAGATTCGGGAGGAAATGAGCAGTTCTTC. This encodes CAWSLDSGGNEQFF. The chain joins TRBV30 to TRBJ2-1; 7 nucleotides match TRBD2. The trim removed 3 bases at V and 7 bases at J, leaving 9 bases unmatched. CDR3 size: 14 residues. Germline V gene sequence: CDR1 GTSNPN, CDR2 SVGIG (reference sequence).

A few counts support this clone. The identical CDR3 is also encoded by other nucleotide sequences in the sample. For the CDR3, the DNA is TGCGCCAGCAGCTTACGGGGACAGGGCACAGATACGCAGTATTTT. This gives the protein CASSLRGQGTDTQYF. The V gene is TRBV5-1, the J gene TRBJ2-3; 8 positions match TRBD1. The V gene end was trimmed by 2 bases and the J gene end by 1 base; junction bases not matched to a gene: 3. The germline V gene has CDR1 SGHRS and CDR2 YFSETQ. The CDR3 extends over 15 amino acids.

The chain is built from TRBV30 and TRBJ1-5, with D possibly being TRBD1 (5 bases). Germline V gene lookup returns CDR1 GTSNPN and CDR2 SVGIG (reference sequence). The V end lost 4 bases, the J end lost 2 bases, and 12 bases lay between the germline ends. The CDR3 consists of 14 residues. CDR3 loop: CAWTQGWGNQPQHF. DNA of the CDR3: TGTGCCTGGACGCAGGGATGGGGCAATCAGCCCCAGCATTTT.

About this clone: Germline and junction disagree at one end, which may indicate a read error. The chain joins TRBV28 to TRBJ2-2; the D gene could be TRBD1 or TRBD2 (6 bases each). The germline gives CDR1 MDHEN, CDR2 SYDVKM. This CDR3 is 16 amino acids long. The chain's CDR3 is CASTLGGGGGTGELFF. CDR3 in DNA: TGTGCCAGCACTTTAGGAGGGGGAGGAGGCACCGGGGAGCTGTTTTTT.

The chain carries TRBV12-5 and TRBJ2-1, with TRBD2 matching 12 bases. Germline loops: CDR1 LGHNT, CDR2 FRNRAP. With V trimmed by 6 bases and J by 8 bases, 8 bases remained unmatched. The CDR3 is 15 amino acids. CDR3 loop: CASGRLAGGPDEQFF. CDR3 bases: TGTGCTAGTGGGCGGCTAGCGGGGGGGCCCGATGAGCAGTTCTTC.

The chain uses TRBV5-1 and TRBJ2-5; TRBD1 aligns across 9 bases. Germline V lookup: CDR1 SGHRS, CDR2 YFSETQ. CDR3 length: 15 amino acids. The ends lost 3 bases at V and 5 bases at J; junction bases unmatched: 8. As DNA, the CDR3 is TGCGCCAGCAGCTGGGGACAGGGTACCTCGGAGACCCAGTACTTC. Translated: CASSWGQGTSETQYF.

This clone was seen only a few times. The CDR3 reads CATTQGPLNNEQFF. The CDR3 DNA reads TGTGCCACCACACAGGGCCCGTTAAACAATGAGCAGTTCTTC. V is TRBV2 and J is TRBJ2-1; D possibly corresponds to TRBD1 (6 bases). Deletions cut 10 bases from V and 5 bases from J, with 18 bases between. The germline V gene encodes CDR1 SNHLY and CDR2 FYNNEI. The CDR3 has 14 residues.

The chain combines TRBV6-5 with TRBJ1-5; 11 bases match TRBD1. Germline CDR1 reads MNHEY; CDR2 reads SVGAGI. The CDR3 consists of 15 residues. The V and J ends lost 5 bases and 6 bases, in that order; junction bases with no gene match: 6. CDR3 sequence reads: CASSPGQGAFQPQHF. Here the CDR3 DNA reads TGTGCCAGCAGTCCCGGACAGGGGGCTTTTCAGCCCCAGCATTTT.